Presented here are 26 T cell receptor beta chains from one specimen sequenced in a study of post-analysis software for immune sequencing data. Unique molecular identifiers were carried by the TCR beta cDNA libraries. Via MiXCR, TCRdb re-called the PCR reads, giving one row per CDR3 protein. Among roughly 600,000 distinct CDR3 sequences, around 47% were seen once, and the ten largest hold 1.5% to 2%. Broader study findings: With TRBV5-6, TRBV5-1 and TRBV20-1 included, about five TRBV segments were more frequent in patients than in controls.

Their recognized antigens are unknown. The sequenced sample was blood. All receptors come from a girl aged 5 to 17 with multiple sclerosis.

This sequence joins TRBV20-1 and TRBJ2-3; 9 bases agree with TRBD2. The V segment lost 0 bases and the J segment 3 bases; nucleotides outside the gene matches: 7. The CDR3 extends over 16 amino acids. Germline CDR1 reads DFQATT; CDR2 reads SNEGSKA (reference sequence). This CDR3 reads CSARDRVAGVTDTQYF. The CDR3 coding sequence is TGCAGTGCTAGAGATAGGGTAGCGGGAGTAACAGATACGCAGTATTTT.

The chain joins TRBV4-1 to TRBJ2-7, with a weak D call TRBD2 (6 bases). The germline CDR1 and CDR2 sequences are MGHRA and YSYEKL. CDR3 length: 15 amino acids. Trimming shortened V by 8 bases and J by 0 bases, and 17 bases separated the two germline ends. CDR3 loop: CASGEGIAASYEQYF. CDR3 DNA sequence: TGCGCCAGCGGCGAGGGAATAGCGGCCTCCTACGAGCAGTACTTC.

V gene TRBV20-1 combines with J gene TRBJ2-1; 9 bases align to TRBD2. This CDR3 comprises 15 residues. Germline CDR1 is DFQATT and CDR2 is SNEGSKA (reference sequence). The V segment lost 5 bases and the J segment 3 bases; nucleotides outside the gene matches: 8. The CDR3 nucleotides are TGCAGTGCTGAGGTGCGGGAGGGCCTCTACAATGAGCAGTTCTTC. Translation gives CSAEVREGLYNEQFF.

The genes are TRBV12-3 or TRBV12-4 and TRBJ2-1; 10 nucleotides align to TRBD2. With the DNA end fitting TRBJ2-7 better, the J assignment may be wrong. The length of the CDR3 is 16 residues. This CDR3 is CASSGLAGGLNNEQYF. Written as DNA, the CDR3 is TGTGCCAGCAGCGGATTAGCGGGGGGTTTGAACAATGAGCAGTACTTC.

This clonotype was detected a few times. The rearrangement uses TRBV29-1 and TRBJ2-3; a possible D gene is TRBD2 (5 bases). This CDR3 region has 18 residues. Trimming took off 6 bases at V and 3 bases at J, with 28 bases between the two ends. Germline V gives CDR1 SQVTM, CDR2 ANQGSEA. CDR3 sequence: CSVLDARVQHPRTDTQYF. The CDR3 nucleotides are TGCAGCGTCCTAGACGCGAGGGTCCAACACCCTAGAACAGATACGCAGTATTTT.

This clonotype was observed a few times. This chain links TRBV15 with TRBJ2-7; D is unresolved. The better agreement between TRBJ2-5 and the DNA end casts doubt on the J call. The CDR3 has 14 residues. Germline CDR1 LNHNV, CDR2 YYDKDF (reference sequence). The CDR3 DNA is TGTGCCACCAGCGGACGACTCGAAGGGGAGACCCAGTACTTC. Translated: CATSGRLEGETQYF.

V and J are TRBV7-9 and TRBJ2-6, with 13 bases matching TRBD2. Per germline, CDR1 SEHNR and CDR2 FQNEAQ (reference sequence). The CDR3 consists of 20 residues. The V and J ends lost 5 bases and 4 bases, in that order; junction bases with no gene match: 14. In DNA, the CDR3 is TGTGCCAGCAGCCATCGTGGACTAGCGGGAGAGTCCTCCGGGGCCAACGTCCTGACTTTC. Its protein product is CASSHRGLAGESSGANVLTF.

On this clonotype itself: Lacking the conserved final phenylalanine or tryptophan, this CDR3 likely reflects a read error. J is TRBJ2-1 and V is TRBV4-2; D is perhaps TRBD2 (5 bases). Germline lookup yields CDR1 LGHNA and CDR2 YNFKEQ. The CDR3 loop spans 13 amino acids. Between the trimmed V and J ends, which lost 4 bases and 7 bases, there was a span of 11 bases. The CDR3 coding sequence is TGTGCCAGCAGCCTCGGAGGTGGTAATGAGCAGTTCGTC. Translating it yields CASSLGGGNEQFV.

The gene calls are TRBV30 and TRBJ2-7; a possible D gene is TRBD1 (6 bases). Trimming removed 5 bases from V and 3 bases from J, with 8 bases in between. Germline V gives CDR1 GTSNPN, CDR2 SVGIG (reference sequence). The CDR3 has 11 amino acids. CDR3 amino acids: CAWGRGYEQYF. As DNA, the CDR3 is TGTGCCTGGGGCAGGGGCTACGAGCAGTACTTC.

J is TRBJ2-7 and V is TRBV5-1, with D possibly called TRBD1 or TRBD2 (5 bases each). The CDR3 covers 16 residues. Trimming stripped 4 bases from V and 4 bases from J, with 21 bases between. Germline V lookup: CDR1 SGHRS, CDR2 YFSETQ. The CDR3 sequence is CASSPVGGPAEYEQYF. The CDR3 DNA sequence: TGCGCCAGCAGCCCTGTTGGGGGACCAGCAGAATACGAGCAGTACTTC.

The V gene is TRBV5-1, the J gene TRBJ2-5; D call uncertain. The J call may not be correct, given that the DNA end is closer to TRBJ2-7. Germline assignment: CDR1 SGHRS and CDR2 YFSETQ. The CDR3 extends over 13 amino acids. CDR3 DNA: TGCGCCAGCAGCTTGGCCAGATATGGCGAGCAGTACTTC. This sequence encodes CASSLARYGEQYF.

The V and J genes are TRBV18 and TRBJ2-7; D not certain. The V gene's germline CDR1 is KGHSH and CDR2 LQKENI. This CDR3 has 12 residues. With 2 bases removed from V and 5 bases from J, the gap between germline ends came to 7 bases. The CDR3 DNA reads as TGTGCCAGCTCACCAAGAGGCCACGAGCAGTACTTC. Residues: CASSPRGHEQYF.

This chain uses TRBV28 with TRBJ1-2; 7 bases agree with TRBD1. CDR1 is MDHEN, CDR2 SYDVKM, per germline. This CDR3 region has 15 residues. Unmatched junction bases numbered 9, after V lost 4 bases and J lost 4 bases. The CDR3 nucleotides are TGTGCCAGCAGTTCCCCAGGGGGACGGAGCTATGGCTACACCTTC. Translated, it gives CASSSPGGRSYGYTF.

In its sample, this clonotype was seen a few times. The rearrangement uses TRBV4-1 and TRBJ2-3; the D gene is possibly TRBD2 (5 bases). The V and J ends lost 6 bases and 2 bases respectively, with 18 bases between them. CDR3 size: 16 residues. Germline CDR1 MGHRA, CDR2 YSYEKL. The CDR3 bases are TGCGCCAGCAGAGGTTCGGGGTCGAGGTCCACAGATACGCAGTATTTT. Translated, it gives CASRGSGSRSTDTQYF.

V is TRBV6-6 and J is TRBJ2-1, with D tentatively TRBD1 (6 bases). CDR1 is MNHNY and CDR2 is SVGAGI in the germline V gene (reference sequence). This CDR3 has 16 amino acids. Trimming pared 8 bases from V and 6 bases from J, leaving 23 bases between. As DNA, the CDR3 is TGTGCCAGCCGAAGGGCGACAGGAATGGGGGTCAATGAGCAGTTCTTC. Translation gives CASRRATGMGVNEQFF.

This sequence joins TRBV29-1 and TRBJ1-1, with D unclear. CDR1 SQVTM and CDR2 ANQGSEA come from the germline V gene. V was clipped by 5 bases and J by 11 bases, with 18 bases between them. This CDR3 spans 12 amino acids. CDR3 loop: CSVQGMNTRAFF. The CDR3 bases are TGCAGCGTTCAAGGGATGAATACCCGGGCTTTCTTT.

The chain carries TRBV29-1 and TRBJ2-1; TRBD1 is a possible D gene (6 bases). V lost 8 bases to trimming and J lost 3 bases, with 14 bases between them. The CDR3 covers 13 residues. Germline CDR1 SQVTM, CDR2 ANQGSEA. CDR3 sequence reads: CSFVRGYYNEQFF. The CDR3 nucleotides are TGCAGCTTTGTTAGGGGGTACTACAATGAGCAGTTCTTC.

This clonotype was recorded a few times. The gene calls are TRBV7-9 and TRBJ2-1, with 8 bases identical to TRBD2. Germline V lookup: CDR1 SEHNR, CDR2 FQNEAQ (reference sequence). V lost 4 bases and J lost 7; bases outside the gene matches: 9. This CDR3 comprises 15 residues. CDR3 DNA sequence: TGTGCCAGCAGCTCCAATTCCGGGACTAGAAATGAGCAGTTCTTC. Residues: CASSSNSGTRNEQFF.

A few counts support this clonotype. The CDR3 region has the DNA TGTGCCAGCAAGGGAGGAGGACGGTACAATGAGCAGTTCTTC. This sequence encodes CASKGGGRYNEQFF. This chain uses TRBV5-5 with TRBJ2-1; tentatively, D is TRBD2 (6 bases). The germline gives CDR1 SGHKS, CDR2 YYEKEE (reference sequence). The CDR3 length is 14 residues. V lost 6 bases and J 4 bases, leaving 14 bases between the germline ends. The complete variable domain, with remaining parts taken from reference TRBV5-5 and TRBJ2-1, reads DAGVTQSPTHLIKTRGQQVTLRCSPISGHKSVSWYQQVLGQGPQFIFQYYEKEERGRGNFPDRFSARQFPNYSSELNVNALLLGDSALYLCASKGGGRYNEQFFGPGTRLTVL.

This clonotype was picked up one time. The gene calls are TRBV5-1 and TRBJ2-4; the match to TRBD1 covers 7 bases. The CDR3 runs 13 residues. CDR1 and CDR2 from the germline V gene are SGHRS and YFSETQ. J lost 11 bases, V lost 0 bases, and 5 bases had no gene match. The CDR3 here is CASSLGTGAFQYF. CDR3 sequence (DNA): TGCGCCAGCAGCTTGGGCACAGGGGCCTTTCAGTACTTC. Variable domain in full (rest from reference TRBV5-1 and TRBJ2-4): KAGVTQTPRYLIKTRGQQVTLSCSPISGHRSVSWYQQTPGQGLQFLFEYFSETQRNKGNFPGRFSGRQFSNSRSEMNVSTLELGDSALYLCASSLGTGAFQYFGAGTRLSVL.

The chain employs TRBV5-1 and TRBJ1-1; D remains ambiguous. Germline CDR1 SGHRS, CDR2 YFSETQ. This CDR3 has 16 amino acids. Trimming removed 3 bases from V and 5 bases from J, with 20 bases in between. This CDR3 is CASSWNPSGRGTEAFF. CDR3 nucleotide sequence: TGCGCCAGCAGCTGGAATCCTTCCGGGAGAGGGACTGAAGCTTTCTTT.

On this clonotype: One junction end does not reproduce the germline sequence, and a read error may be involved. The chain uses TRBV6-4 and TRBJ2-3, with 11 bases identical to TRBD2. CDR3 length: 15 amino acids. Germline V CDR1 and CDR2: MRHNA, SNTAGT. DNA for the CDR3: TGTGCCCGCAGACTAGCGGGACCTAGCACAGATACGCAGTATTTT. This codes for CARRLAGPSTDTQYF.

The sample holds a few counts of this clonotype. V is TRBV7-9 and J is TRBJ1-2; D gene unclear. V was cut by 5 bases and J by 8 bases, with 9 bases left in between. Germline V gene sequence: CDR1 SEHNR, CDR2 FQNEAQ (reference sequence). The CDR3 is 11 amino acids. CDR3 in DNA: TGTGCCAGCAGCGCGTCTTGGGGCTACACCTTC. It is translated as CASSASWGYTF.

This clonotype showed up just once. The J gene is TRBJ1-1, the V gene TRBV3-1, with D perhaps TRBD1 (5 bases). V was clipped by 5 bases and J by 2 bases, with 12 bases between them. The germline V gene has CDR1 LGHDT and CDR2 YNNKEL (reference sequence). The CDR3 consists of 14 residues. The CDR3 DNA reads TGTGCCAGCAGCTACAGGTCGGGAAACACTGAAGCTTTCTTT. Translating gives CASSYRSGNTEAFF.

V gene TRBV7-3 combines with J gene TRBJ1-1, with TRBD1 as a possible D gene (5 bases). V shed 1 base and J shed 2 bases, with 8 bases lying between them. CDR3 length: 14 amino acids. Germline V gene data show CDR1 as SGHTA and CDR2 as FQGTGA. CDR3 loop: CASSLSRDNTEAFF. In DNA, the CDR3 is TGTGCCAGCAGCTTAAGTAGGGACAACACTGAAGCTTTCTTT.

The rearrangement links TRBV12-3 or TRBV12-4 to TRBJ2-5; D ambiguous. The CDR3 loop spans 14 amino acids. V lost 6 bases to trimming and J lost 1 base, with 12 bases between them. CDR3 DNA sequence: TGTGCCAGCAGGTGGTCAGCCTCCCAAGAGACCCAGTACTTC. Amino acid sequence: CASRWSASQETQYF.